These 8 T cell receptor beta chains were all obtained from the same sample, sequenced in a study of Ad26.COV2.S vaccination and SARS-CoV-2 variants. TCRdb keeps only in-frame clones here, not all; method: immunoSEQ multiplex PCR. The sample lists 400,000 to 500,000 clones, nearly 90% occurring once. Treatment denoted: around 19 received Ad26.COV2.S at low or high dose, single or two shots; 5 received placebo; per-sample allocation not given. Specimen acquisition occurred on day 63 following the initial vaccine or placebo injection. The sequencing here drew on peripheral blood, taken in a trial of Ad26.COV2.S vaccine versus placebo. The receptor source for this set is a person aged 18-60 years who received the Ad26.COV2.S COVID-19 vaccine or a placebo.

The V and J genes are TRBV11-3 and TRBJ2-5, with D possibly TRBD2 on 6 matching bases. The CDR3 spans 15 residues. Trimming shortened V by 4 bases and J by 0 bases, and 12 bases separated the two germline ends. The germline V gene encodes CDR1 SGHNT and CDR2 YENEEA. CDR3 coding DNA: TGTGCCAGCAGCTGGGGGGTAACAGACCAAGAGACCCAGTACTTC. Its translation is CASSWGVTDQETQYF.

The V call is TRBV5-5, the J call TRBJ1-3, with no clear D. This CDR3 region has 15 residues. From germline, CDR1 is SGHKS and CDR2 YYEKEE (reference sequence). Deletions cut 0 bases from V and 0 bases from J, with 7 bases between. The CDR3 nucleotides are TGTGCCAGCAGCTTGGGGCCTGCCTCTGGAAACACCATATATTTT. Protein product: CASSLGPASGNTIYF. The entire variable domain, with the rest obtained from reference TRBV5-5 and TRBJ1-3, is as follows: DAGVTQSPTHLIKTRGQQVTLRCSPISGHKSVSWYQQVLGQGPQFIFQYYEKEERGRGNFPDRFSARQFPNYSSELNVNALLLGDSALYLCASSLGPASGNTIYFGEGSWLTVV.

This sequence joins TRBV7-3 and TRBJ1-6; D call uncertain. V was pared by 5 bases and J by 8 bases, with 10 bases between. From germline, CDR1 is SGHTA and CDR2 FQGTGA. The CDR3 sequence is 13 residues long. The CDR3 spells CASSPSRDSPLHF. CDR3 coding DNA: TGTGCCAGCAGCCCCTCTAGAGATTCACCCCTCCACTTT.

V and J are TRBV12-3 or TRBV12-4 and TRBJ1-1, with D unclear. The CDR3 contains 13 residues. The V end was cut by 9 bases, the J end by 4 bases, with 15 bases between. CDR3 nucleotide sequence: TGTGCCAGTTTGTATGGAGGGATCACTGAAGCTTTCTTT. It yields the protein CASLYGGITEAFF.

The J gene is TRBJ2-7, the V gene TRBV5-8, with 9 positions matching TRBD2. J was trimmed by 6 bases and V by 4 bases; bases with no gene match: 11. This CDR3 is 15 amino acids long. Per the germline V gene, CDR1 is SGHTS and CDR2 is YDEGEE. CDR3: CASSPAEGLAPEQYV. The CDR3 DNA sequence: TGTGCCAGCAGCCCGGCGGAGGGACTAGCTCCCGAGCAGTACGTC.

The chain is built from TRBV10-3 and TRBJ2-1; D remains unclear. The V end lost 3 bases, the J end lost 10 bases, and 7 bases lay between the germline ends. This CDR3 spans 11 amino acids. The germline V gene encodes CDR1 ENHRY and CDR2 SYGVKD. CDR3 sequence (DNA): TGTGCCATCAGTGATGGGCGGGAGCAGTTCTTC. Its protein is CAISDGREQFF.

The count of this clone is one. The chain uses TRBV6-2 or TRBV6-3 and TRBJ1-2; D call uncertain. Trimming took 2 bases from V and 4 from J, leaving 8 bases between them. Germline-derived CDR1 and CDR2 are MNHEY and SVGEGT. This CDR3 region has 13 residues. CDR3 residues: CASSYGFRYGYTF. DNA of the CDR3: TGTGCCAGCAGTTACGGTTTCCGCTATGGCTACACCTTC.

The chain recombines TRBV9 with TRBJ1-1; no clear D gene. Trimming removed 0 bases at V and 1 base at J, with 7 bases between. The CDR3 sequence is 14 residues long. The V gene's germline CDR1 is SGDLS and CDR2 YYNGEE. DNA of the CDR3: TGTGCCAGCAGCGTAGCCCCCAAGAACACTGAAGCTTTCTTT. This sequence encodes CASSVAPKNTEAFF.